This T cell receptor (beta chain) is drawn from a study of T cell changes during pregnancy in multiple sclerosis. The V end lost 1 base, the J end lost 5 bases, and 15 bases lay between the germline ends. Germline V gene data show CDR1 as KGHSH and CDR2 as LQKENI. This CDR3 has 16 residues. Libraries were prepared by immunoSEQ multiplex PCR; TCRdb keeps only in-frame clonotypes and omits some of them. Of 60,000 to 85,000 clones listed, about 90% were seen once; the top ten hold 2.3%. The sample was peripheral blood, taken in the first trimester of pregnancy. The receptor comes from a female donor with multiple sclerosis, enrolled in a pregnancy study. The chain joins TRBV18 to TRBJ1-5; D is undetermined. CDR3 nucleotides: TGTGCCAGCTCACCACAAATAGGTGGGAGCGATCAGCCCCAGCATTTT. Protein: CASSPQIGGSDQPQHF.